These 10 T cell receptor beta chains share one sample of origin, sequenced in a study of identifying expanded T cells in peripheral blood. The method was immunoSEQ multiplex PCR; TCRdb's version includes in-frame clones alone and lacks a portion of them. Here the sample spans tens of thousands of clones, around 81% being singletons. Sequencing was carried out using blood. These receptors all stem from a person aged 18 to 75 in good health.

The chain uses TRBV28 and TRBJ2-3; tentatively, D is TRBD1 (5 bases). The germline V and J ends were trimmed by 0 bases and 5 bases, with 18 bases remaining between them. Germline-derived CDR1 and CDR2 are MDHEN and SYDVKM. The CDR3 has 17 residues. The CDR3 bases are TGTGCCAGCAGTTTATGGGGTGGGGCAGCCGAGCGAGATACGCAGTATTTT. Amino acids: CASSLWGGAAERDTQYF.

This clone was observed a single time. DNA for the CDR3: TGTGCCAGCAGCTCGACAGGGGAGGGTGAAAAACTGTTTTTT. Residues: CASSSTGEGEKLFF. The chain has TRBV5-4 and TRBJ1-4; TRBD1 agrees at 8 bases. J gave up 7 bases and V 3 bases, and 5 bases lay outside the gene matches. Looked up from germline, CDR1 is SGHNT and CDR2 is YYREEE (reference sequence). The CDR3 length is 14 residues.

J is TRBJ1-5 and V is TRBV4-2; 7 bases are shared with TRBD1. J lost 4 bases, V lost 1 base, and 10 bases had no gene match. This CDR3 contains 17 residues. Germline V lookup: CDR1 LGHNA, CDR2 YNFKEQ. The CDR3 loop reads CASSQVGTAGNNQPQHF. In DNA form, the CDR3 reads TGTGCCAGCAGCCAAGTCGGGACAGCAGGAAATAATCAGCCCCAGCATTTT.

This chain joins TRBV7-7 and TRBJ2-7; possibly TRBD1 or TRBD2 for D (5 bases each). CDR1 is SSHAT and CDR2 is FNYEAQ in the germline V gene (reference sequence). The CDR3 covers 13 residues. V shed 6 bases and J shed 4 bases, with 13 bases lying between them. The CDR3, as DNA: TGTGCCAGCAGTGCCGGGACGTGGTACGAGCAGTACTTC. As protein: CASSAGTWYEQYF.

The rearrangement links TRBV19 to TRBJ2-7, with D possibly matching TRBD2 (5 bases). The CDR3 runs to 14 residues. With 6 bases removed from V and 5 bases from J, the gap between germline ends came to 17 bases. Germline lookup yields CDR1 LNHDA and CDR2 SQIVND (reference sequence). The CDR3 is CASSHRSEGHEQYF. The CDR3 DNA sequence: TGTGCCAGTAGCCATAGGTCCGAGGGCCACGAGCAGTACTTC.

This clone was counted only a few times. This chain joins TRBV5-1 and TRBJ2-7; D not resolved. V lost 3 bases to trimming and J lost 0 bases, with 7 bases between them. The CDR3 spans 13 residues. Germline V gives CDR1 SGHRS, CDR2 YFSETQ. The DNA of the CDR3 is TGCGCCAGCAGCTCGAGGAGCTCCTACGAGCAGTACTTC. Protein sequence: CASSSRSSYEQYF.

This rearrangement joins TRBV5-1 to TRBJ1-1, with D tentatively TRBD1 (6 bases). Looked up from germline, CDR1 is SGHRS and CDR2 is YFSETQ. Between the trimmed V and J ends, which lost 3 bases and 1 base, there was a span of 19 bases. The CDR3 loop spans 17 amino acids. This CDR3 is CASSSAVPGHQNTEAFF. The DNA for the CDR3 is TGCGCCAGCAGCTCAGCTGTACCGGGACATCAGAACACTGAAGCTTTCTTT.

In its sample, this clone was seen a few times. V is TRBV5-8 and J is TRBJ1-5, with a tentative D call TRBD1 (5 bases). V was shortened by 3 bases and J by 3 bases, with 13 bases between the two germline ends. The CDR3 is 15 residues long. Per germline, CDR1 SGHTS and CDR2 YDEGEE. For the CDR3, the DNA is TGTGCCAGCAGCTCCCGGGACGGAAACAATCAGCCCCAGCATTTT. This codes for CASSSRDGNNQPQHF.

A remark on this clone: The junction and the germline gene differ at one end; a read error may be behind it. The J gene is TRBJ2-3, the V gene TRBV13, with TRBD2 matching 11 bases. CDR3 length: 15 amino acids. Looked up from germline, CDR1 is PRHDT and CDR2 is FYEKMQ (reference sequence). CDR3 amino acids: CASSVAGGSTDTQYF. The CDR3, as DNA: TGCGCCAGCAGCGTAGCGGGGGGGAGCACAGATACGCAGTATTTT.

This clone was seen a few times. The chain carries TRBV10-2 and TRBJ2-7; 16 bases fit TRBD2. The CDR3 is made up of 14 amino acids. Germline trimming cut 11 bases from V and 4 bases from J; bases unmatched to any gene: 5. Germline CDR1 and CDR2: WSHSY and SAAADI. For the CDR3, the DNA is TGCGCCGCCACGGGACTAGCGGGAGGGTACGAGCAGTACTTC. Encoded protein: CAATGLAGGYEQYF.